Listed below are T cell receptor beta chains from one sample, sequenced in a study of blood T cell repertoires in COVID-19. Sequenced by immunoSEQ multiplex PCR; TCRdb stores in-frame clones only, minus some. The sample lists under 250,000 clones, around 90% occurring once. The sequenced sample was peripheral blood. The receptor set was obtained from a man aged 55 to 70 who had recovered from COVID-19. Each CDR3 is given with its conserved first and last residue. D genes are given only for firm matches. A clone size is listed for some rows: how often the clone was seen (once, few, many), or a class if it is expanded.

size: NA; J: TRBJ2-7; V: TRBV2; D: TRBD1; CDR3: CASTVQGYEQYF; DNA: TGTGCCAGCACTGTACAGGGGTACGAGCAGTACTTC
size: NA; J: TRBJ2-3; V: TRBV19; D: TRBD2; CDR3: CASSISGRAGNIDTQYF; DNA: TGTGCCAGTAGTATTTCTGGCCGAGCGGGAAATATAGATACGCAGTATTTT
size: NA; J: TRBJ1-3; V: TRBV10-3; D: TRBD1; CDR3: CAISVAGQGSGNTIYF; DNA: TGTGCCATCAGTGTGGCTGGACAGGGCTCTGGAAACACCATATATTTT
size: NA; J: TRBJ2-3; V: TRBV5-1; D: NA; CDR3: CASSLLLRGPIDTQYF; DNA: TGCGCCAGCAGCCTTCTGCTGCGGGGGCCGATAGATACGCAGTATTTT
size: few; J: TRBJ1-4; V: TRBV6-6; D: NA; CDR3: CASSPRIGAGNEKLFF; DNA: TGTGCCAGCAGTCCGCGAATTGGGGCCGGAAATGAAAAACTGTTTTTT
size: NA; J: TRBJ2-3; V: TRBV29-1; D: TRBD2; CDR3: CSVALAGGTDTQYF; DNA: TGCAGCGTTGCTCTAGCGGGGGGCACAGATACGCAGTATTTT
size: NA; J: TRBJ2-1; V: TRBV3-1/TRBV3-2; D: NA; CDR3: CASSQERGGNEQFF; DNA: TGTGCCAGCAGCCAAGAAAGGGGGGGCAATGAGCAGTTCTTC
size: NA; J: TRBJ1-1; V: TRBV4-2; D: NA; CDR3: CASSQLVEATNTEAFF; DNA: TGTGCCAGCAGCCAACTCGTTGAAGCGACCAACACTGAAGCTTTCTTT
size: NA; J: TRBJ2-3; V: TRBV7-2; D: NA; CDR3: CASSLSVHPDTQYF; DNA: TGTGCCAGCAGCTTATCGGTCCACCCAGATACGCAGTATTTT
size: NA; J: TRBJ2-2; V: TRBV11-2; D: NA; CDR3: CASSLRGGITGELFF; DNA: TGTGCCAGCAGCTTACGAGGGGGAATAACCGGGGAGCTGTTTTTT
size: NA; J: TRBJ2-3; V: TRBV9; D: NA; CDR3: CASSVDVGGTDTQYF; DNA: TGTGCCAGCAGCGTTGATGTCGGGGGCACAGATACGCAGTATTTT
size: NA; J: TRBJ2-7; V: TRBV28; D: NA; CDR3: CASSSVSREEPSYEQYF; DNA: TGTGCCAGCAGTTCAGTGTCCAGGGAGGAGCCCTCCTACGAGCAGTACTTC
size: NA; J: TRBJ2-7; V: TRBV5-1; D: TRBD1; CDR3: CASSSWTGQYEQYF; DNA: TGCGCCAGCAGCTCTTGGACAGGTCAGTACGAGCAGTACTTC
size: NA; J: TRBJ2-4; V: TRBV5-1; D: NA; CDR3: CASSLADGSLAKNIQYF; DNA: TGCGCCAGCAGCTTGGCCGACGGGAGTCTAGCCAAAAACATTCAGTACTTC
size: NA; J: TRBJ1-1; V: TRBV15; D: NA; CDR3: CATSRVQGPTEAFF; DNA: TGTGCCACCAGCAGGGTACAGGGACCCACTGAAGCTTTCTTT
size: NA; J: TRBJ2-1; V: TRBV5-4; D: TRBD2; CDR3: CASSVLRGEGVNEQFF; DNA: TGTGCCAGCAGCGTTCTGCGGGGGGAAGGGGTCAATGAGCAGTTCTTC
size: NA; J: TRBJ1-5; V: TRBV6-2/TRBV6-3; D: NA; CDR3: CASSYGQVLGPQHF; DNA: TGTGCCAGCAGTTACGGGCAGGTCTTGGGGCCCCAGCATTTT
size: NA; J: TRBJ1-2; V: TRBV19; D: TRBD1; CDR3: CASSTGTELYGYTF; DNA: TGTGCCAGTAGTACAGGGACAGAGCTCTATGGCTACACCTTC
size: NA; J: TRBJ2-2; V: TRBV28; D: NA; CDR3: CASRPQERNTGELFF; DNA: TGTGCCAGCAGACCCCAGGAACGGAACACCGGGGAGCTGTTTTTT
size: NA; J: TRBJ1-1; V: TRBV6-1; D: TRBD1; CDR3: CASSEVRGQGSFF; DNA: TGTGCCAGCAGTGAAGTAAGGGGACAGGGTTCTTTCTTT
size: NA; J: TRBJ2-1; V: TRBV5-8; D: NA; CDR3: CASRKGVEQFF; DNA: TGTGCCAGCAGAAAGGGAGTAGAGCAGTTCTTC
size: NA; J: TRBJ1-1; V: TRBV6-5; D: TRBD1; CDR3: CASSRDRGRNTEAFF; DNA: TGTGCCAGCAGCCGCGACAGGGGTAGGAACACTGAAGCTTTCTTT
size: NA; J: TRBJ2-5; V: TRBV6-5; D: NA; CDR3: CASSTTGHQETQYF; DNA: TGTGCCAGCAGTACTACAGGTCACCAAGAGACCCAGTACTTC
size: NA; J: TRBJ2-7; V: TRBV18; D: NA; CDR3: CASSTVNTYEQYF; DNA: TGTGCCAGCTCGACAGTTAATACCTACGAGCAGTACTTC
size: NA; J: TRBJ2-7; V: TRBV9; D: NA; CDR3: CASSPWKGPYEQYF; DNA: TGTGCCAGCAGCCCCTGGAAGGGGCCCTACGAGCAGTACTTC
size: NA; J: TRBJ2-1; V: TRBV7-2; D: NA; CDR3: CASSPYRNSGDEQFF; DNA: TGTGCCAGCAGCCCTTACAGGAATTCCGGCGATGAGCAGTTCTTC
size: NA; J: TRBJ2-3; V: TRBV3-1/TRBV3-2; D: NA; CDR3: CASSLRERFTDTQYF; DNA: TGTGCCAGCAGCCTTAGGGAGCGTTTCACAGATACGCAGTATTTT
size: NA; J: TRBJ2-1; V: TRBV19; D: NA; CDR3: CASNPQRDMSYNEQFF; DNA: TGTGCCAGTAACCCACAGCGGGACATGAGCTACAATGAGCAGTTCTTC
size: NA; J: TRBJ2-7; V: TRBV10-3; D: TRBD2; CDR3: CAISDRRETGEQYF; DNA: TGTGCCATCAGTGACAGGCGGGAGACGGGGGAGCAGTACTTC
size: NA; J: TRBJ2-2; V: TRBV5-1; D: TRBD1; CDR3: CASSSPGGAGGELFF; DNA: TGCGCCAGCAGCTCACCAGGGGGCGCCGGCGGGGAGCTGTTTTTT
size: NA; J: TRBJ2-5; V: TRBV5-1; D: TRBD2; CDR3: CASSPTSPSETQYF; DNA: TGCGCCAGCAGCCCGACTAGCCCGTCAGAGACCCAGTACTTC
size: NA; J: TRBJ2-1; V: TRBV19; D: TRBD2; CDR3: CASSIISGRTNEQFF; DNA: TGTGCCAGTAGTATAATAAGCGGGAGGACTAATGAGCAGTTCTTC
size: few; J: TRBJ1-5; V: TRBV4-2; D: NA; CDR3: CASSLYYGVQSGPQHF; DNA: TGTGCCAGCAGCCTTTATTACGGGGTTCAATCAGGGCCCCAGCATTTT